A single sample gave rise to the 21 T cell receptor beta chains below, sequenced in a study of blood T cell repertoires in COVID-19 (dated by TCRdb to 2018 to 2020). Library construction relied on the immunoSEQ multiplex PCR assay. This immuneACCESS table, as held by TCRdb, lists in-frame sequences with V and J called but not all clones. Of the missing ones, under half trace to an unresolved V gene in checked studies; the others have no known cause. This sample gives approximately 40,000 clones in total; roughly 84% of them show up just once. Under 2.5% of the sample belongs to the ten largest clones. Sequences were obtained from peripheral blood. These receptor sequences come from a human donor in a cohort sampled during active COVID-19.

The chain uses TRBV12-5 and TRBJ2-1; D perhaps matches TRBD1 (6 bases). The CDR3 runs to 11 residues. V was shortened by 7 bases and J by 6 bases, with 7 bases between the two germline ends. In germline, CDR1 is LGHNT, CDR2 FRNRAP. The CDR3 here is CASVGGNEQFF. CDR3 nucleotides: TGTGCTAGTGTAGGGGGCAATGAGCAGTTCTTC.

V gene TRBV5-1 combines with J gene TRBJ2-1; 7 bases match TRBD1. From germline, CDR1 is SGHRS and CDR2 YFSETQ. J was trimmed by 7 bases and V by 3 bases; bases with no gene match: 4. The CDR3 is 13 amino acids. Written as DNA, the CDR3 is TGCGCCAGCAGCTCGTCACAGGGGAATGAGCAGTTCTTC. Translation: CASSSSQGNEQFF.

J is TRBJ1-1 and V is TRBV29-1, with a weak D call TRBD1 (5 bases). Germline V gene sequence: CDR1 SQVTM, CDR2 ANQGSEA. The CDR3 has 15 amino acids. V shed 5 bases and J shed 3 bases, with 19 bases lying between them. This CDR3 reads CSVHGERGFDTEAFF. In DNA, the CDR3 is TGCAGCGTTCACGGGGAGCGGGGGTTTGACACTGAAGCTTTCTTT.

This chain uses TRBV7-9 with TRBJ2-3; D remains unclear. Germline V gene sequence: CDR1 SEHNR, CDR2 FQNEAQ (reference sequence). V shed 8 bases and J shed 6 bases, with 12 bases lying between them. This CDR3 region has 12 residues. CDR3 nucleotide sequence: TGTGCCAGCGCCTTAAATCAGGATACGCAGTATTTT. It codes for CASALNQDTQYF.

The chain recombines TRBV19 with TRBJ1-3; no reliable D call. Germline values: CDR1 LNHDA, CDR2 SQIVND (reference sequence). V lost 6 bases to trimming and J lost 0 bases, with 9 bases between them. The CDR3 contains 14 residues. This CDR3 is CASRNSHSGNTIYF. The CDR3 DNA follows: TGTGCCAGTAGAAACAGCCACTCTGGAAACACCATATATTTT.

This chain links TRBV6-5 with TRBJ1-6; maybe TRBD1 (5 bases). The ends were cut back, 5 bases at V and 8 bases at J, with 10 bases in the middle. Germline values: CDR1 MNHEY, CDR2 SVGAGI. This CDR3 is 13 amino acids long. The CDR3 DNA reads TGTGCCAGCAGTCCTCAGGGATATTCACCCCTCCACTTT. Amino acids: CASSPQGYSPLHF.

The chain joins TRBV9 to TRBJ2-1; tentative D call: TRBD1 (5 bases). This CDR3 contains 17 residues. CDR1 and CDR2 from the germline V gene are SGDLS and YYNGEE. Trimming took 0 bases from V and 0 from J, leaving 13 bases between them. The CDR3 sequence is CASSVEVRGLSYNEQFF. Written as DNA, the CDR3 is TGTGCCAGCAGCGTAGAGGTTAGGGGCCTCTCCTACAATGAGCAGTTCTTC.

J is TRBJ1-5 and V is TRBV2; the D gene is possibly TRBD1 (5 bases). The CDR3 loop spans 14 amino acids. Between the trimmed V and J ends, which lost 4 bases and 6 bases, there was a span of 13 bases. Germline CDR1 and CDR2: SNHLY and FYNNEI. The DNA of the CDR3 is TGTGCCAGCAGTGTAGGCAGGAGGGGTCAGCCCCAGCATTTT. Amino acid sequence: CASSVGRRGQPQHF.

The chain joins TRBV5-1 to TRBJ1-1, with a tentative D call TRBD1 (5 bases). This CDR3 region has 15 residues. Germline loops: CDR1 SGHRS, CDR2 YFSETQ. Trimming pared 3 bases from V and 4 bases from J, leaving 16 bases between. The CDR3 sequence is CASSSPAGRITEAFF. The CDR3 DNA sequence: TGCGCCAGCAGCTCCCCGGCAGGGAGGATCACTGAAGCTTTCTTT.

Points on this clone: An end of the junction does not agree with germline; a read error may underlie this. J is TRBJ1-1 and V is TRBV6-1, with TRBD1 identical over 12 bases. The V gene's germline CDR1 is MNHNS and CDR2 SASEGT. This CDR3 has 20 amino acids. CDR3 in DNA: TGTGCCAGCAGAGAAGGCTATACCGGGACAGGGGGCGGGCGGGGGACTGAAGCTTTCTTT. This encodes CASREGYTGTGGGRGTEAFF.

This chain connects TRBV2 to TRBJ2-7; the D gene is possibly TRBD1 (5 bases). Germline CDR1 SNHLY, CDR2 FYNNEI. This CDR3 has 13 residues. The germline V and J ends were trimmed by 4 bases and 0 bases, with 7 bases remaining between them. CDR3 bases: TGTGCCAGCAGTGGACAGACCTCCTACGAGCAGTACTTC. Its translation: CASSGQTSYEQYF.

V usage is TRBV12-5 and J usage is TRBJ1-3, with TRBD1 as a possible D gene (5 bases). The V and J ends lost 0 bases and 3 bases respectively, with 9 bases between them. Germline-derived CDR1 and CDR2 are LGHNT and FRNRAP. This CDR3 spans 15 amino acids. The CDR3 DNA follows: TGTGCTAGTGGTTTGGTACTCGGGGGTGGAAACACCATATATTTT. Translated: CASGLVLGGGNTIYF.

V and J are TRBV6-5 and TRBJ1-2, with 10 bases aligning to TRBD1. The CDR3 contains 14 residues. The germline V gene has CDR1 MNHEY and CDR2 SVGAGI. With 5 bases clipped from V and 5 bases from J, the junction kept 5 bases outside the gene matches. The CDR3 region is CASSPRDRGYGYTF. Here the CDR3 DNA reads TGTGCCAGCAGTCCCCGGGACAGGGGATATGGCTACACCTTC.

The CDR3 DNA follows: TGCGCCAGCAGCTTAAACACGAACACTGAAGCTTTCTTT. Residues: CASSLNTNTEAFF. The chain combines TRBV5-1 with TRBJ1-1; D unclear. CDR1 is SGHRS, CDR2 YFSETQ, per germline. V was pared by 2 bases and J by 1 base, with 6 bases between. This CDR3 has 13 amino acids.

This chain uses TRBV29-1 with TRBJ2-1, with D perhaps TRBD1 (6 bases). The CDR3 consists of 14 residues. Germline V gene data show CDR1 as SQVTM and CDR2 as ANQGSEA. Trimming took off 1 base at V and 2 bases at J, with 9 bases between the two ends. The CDR3 DNA follows: TGCAGCGTTGAAGGACAGGAGGCCTACAATGAGCAGTTCTTC. Its translation is CSVEGQEAYNEQFF.

The chain uses TRBV28 and TRBJ2-7; 11 bases are shared with TRBD1. This CDR3 is 16 amino acids long. CDR1 MDHEN and CDR2 SYDVKM come from the germline V gene. V lost 3 bases and J lost 4; bases outside the gene matches: 8. CDR3 sequence (DNA): TGTGCCAGCAGTTTGGGGGGACAGGGGGGCGGTTACGAGCAGTACTTC. This translates into CASSLGGQGGGYEQYF.

The chain joins TRBV2 to TRBJ2-7; 9 bases line up with TRBD2. The germline CDR1 and CDR2 sequences are SNHLY and FYNNEI. V shed 7 bases, J shed 4 bases, and the junction held 8 bases outside the gene matches. The CDR3 has 14 amino acids. The CDR3 bases are TGTGCCAGCAAGAGCGGGGGGTATGGGTACGAGCAGTACTTC. Protein: CASKSGGYGYEQYF.

The count of this clone is one. J is TRBJ2-1 and V is TRBV5-1; perhaps TRBD2 as D (5 bases). This CDR3 has 14 amino acids. The germline V gene encodes CDR1 SGHRS and CDR2 YFSETQ. Trimming took 1 base from V and 6 from J, leaving 11 bases between them. The CDR3 spells CASSLPDLSNEQFF. As DNA, the CDR3 is TGCGCCAGCAGCTTGCCGGACTTATCCAATGAGCAGTTCTTC.

The rearrangement uses TRBV7-2 and TRBJ2-2; D gene unclear. Germline V gene data show CDR1 as SGHTA and CDR2 as FQGNSA. The V gene lost 8 bases and the J gene lost 0 bases, with 13 bases spanning the gap. The CDR3 consists of 15 residues. CDR3 region: CASSPTQTNTGELFF. CDR3 in DNA: TGTGCCAGCTCCCCAACCCAGACGAACACCGGGGAGCTGTTTTTT.

This chain links TRBV27 with TRBJ1-1; D not resolved. V was cut by 5 bases and J by 4 bases, with 17 bases left in between. Germline V lookup: CDR1 MNHEY, CDR2 SMNVEV (reference sequence). CDR3 length equals 15 residues. The CDR3 DNA reads as TGTGCCAGCAGTAGGGATGTCCGACGGGGCACTGAAGCTTTCTTT. It specifies CASSRDVRRGTEAFF.

V is TRBV9 and J is TRBJ2-5, with D tentatively TRBD2 (5 bases). The germline V and J ends were trimmed by 3 bases and 1 base, with 10 bases remaining between them. CDR1 is SGDLS and CDR2 is YYNGEE in the germline V gene. This CDR3 region has 14 residues. CDR3 sequence reads: CASSASLGQETQYF. The CDR3 bases are TGTGCCAGCAGCGCATCACTAGGCCAAGAGACCCAGTACTTC. The complete variable domain, with remaining parts taken from reference TRBV9 and TRBJ2-5, reads DSGVTQTPKHLITATGQRVTLRCSPRSGDLSVYWYQQSLDQGLQFLIQYYNGEERAKGNILERFSAQQFPDLHSELNLSSLELGDSALYFCASSASLGQETQYFGPGTRLLVL.